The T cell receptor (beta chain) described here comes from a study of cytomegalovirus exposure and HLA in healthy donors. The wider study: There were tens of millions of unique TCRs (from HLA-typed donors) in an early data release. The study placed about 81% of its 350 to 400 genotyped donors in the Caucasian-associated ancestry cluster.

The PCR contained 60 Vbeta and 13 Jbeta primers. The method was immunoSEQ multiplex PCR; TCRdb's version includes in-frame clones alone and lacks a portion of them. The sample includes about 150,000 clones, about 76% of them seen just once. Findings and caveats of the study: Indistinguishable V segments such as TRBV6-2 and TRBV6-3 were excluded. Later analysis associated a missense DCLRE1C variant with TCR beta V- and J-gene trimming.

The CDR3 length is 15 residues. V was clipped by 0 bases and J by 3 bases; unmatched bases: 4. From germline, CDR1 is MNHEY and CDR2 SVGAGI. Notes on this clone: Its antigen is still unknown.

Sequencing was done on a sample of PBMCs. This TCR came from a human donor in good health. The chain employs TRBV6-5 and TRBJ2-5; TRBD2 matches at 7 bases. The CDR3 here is CASSYSGTTKETQYF. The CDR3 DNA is TGTGCCAGCAGTTACTCGGGGACTACTAAAGAGACCCAGTACTTC.